Listed below are T cell receptor beta chains from one sample, sequenced in a study of blood T cell repertoires in COVID-19. TCRdb's table, derived via immunoSEQ multiplex PCR, lists solely in-frame clones and lacks some. Of 70,000 to 90,000 clones listed, about 90% are singletons. Sequencing was done on a sample of peripheral blood. These receptor sequences come from a human donor in a cohort sampled during active COVID-19. Both conserved end residues are part of each CDR3. The order of the fields is J gene, V gene, CDR3 protein.

TRBJ2-5 | TRBV11-3 | CASSEYGSQETQYF
TRBJ2-1 | TRBV6-1 | CASSPDAARWQFF
TRBJ2-5 | TRBV12-3/TRBV12-4 | CASTPGLVGTQYF
TRBJ2-3 | TRBV9 | CASSTRLASSTDTQYF
TRBJ2-3 | TRBV6-5 | CASSLRQDLDTQYF
TRBJ2-5 | TRBV2 | CASVPRDQETQYF
TRBJ2-1 | TRBV11-1 | CASTFGTGVNNEQFF
TRBJ2-2 | TRBV24-1 | CATSRDRGSTGELFF
TRBJ2-3 | TRBV7-2 | CASSSDRASDTQYF
TRBJ2-1 | TRBV20-1 | CSASGNRDPPYNEQFF
TRBJ2-1 | TRBV7-9 | CASSLNSNLYNEQFF
TRBJ2-1 | TRBV3-1/TRBV3-2 | CASSPFDRSRQYNEQFF
TRBJ1-3 | TRBV7-3 | CASSQRTGSGNTIYF
TRBJ2-1 | TRBV5-6 | CASSFRGLGSYNEQFF
TRBJ2-3 | TRBV6-2/TRBV6-3 | CASSSTSGGPDTQYF
TRBJ2-7 | TRBV4-1 | CASSPILQGGEQYF
TRBJ2-7 | TRBV5-1 | CASSLDGGSIEQYF
TRBJ1-4 | TRBV6-2/TRBV6-3 | CASSYRSTNEKLFF
TRBJ2-7 | TRBV2 | CASKGFGLAAYEQYF
TRBJ1-2 | TRBV5-4 | CASSSRPDRGYGYTF
TRBJ2-1 | TRBV12-3/TRBV12-4 | CASSLLRGNEQFF
TRBJ2-1 | TRBV30 | CAWGTGNNEQFF